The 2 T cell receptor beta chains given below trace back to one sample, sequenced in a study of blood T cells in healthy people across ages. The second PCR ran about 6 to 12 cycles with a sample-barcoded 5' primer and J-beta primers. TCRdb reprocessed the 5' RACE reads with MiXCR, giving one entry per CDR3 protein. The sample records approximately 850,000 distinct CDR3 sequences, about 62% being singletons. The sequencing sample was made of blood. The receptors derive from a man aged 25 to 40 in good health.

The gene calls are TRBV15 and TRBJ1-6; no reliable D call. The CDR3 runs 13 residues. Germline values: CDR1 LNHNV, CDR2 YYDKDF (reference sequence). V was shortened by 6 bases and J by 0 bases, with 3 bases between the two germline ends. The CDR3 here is CATSNSYNSPLHF. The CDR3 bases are TGTGCCACCAGTAACTCCTATAATTCACCCCTCCACTTT.

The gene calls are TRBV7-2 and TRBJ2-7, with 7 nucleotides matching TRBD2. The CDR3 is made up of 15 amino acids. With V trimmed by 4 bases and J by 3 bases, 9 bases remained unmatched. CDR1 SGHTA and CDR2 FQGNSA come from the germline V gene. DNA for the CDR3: TGTGCCAGCAGCTCCCCTAGCGGAGCCCTCTACGAGCAGTACTTC. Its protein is CASSSPSGALYEQYF.